This T cell receptor (beta chain) was sequenced during a study of Graves' ophthalmopathy and Graves' hyperthyroidism. The authors amplified TCR beta CDR3 regions, and they did so from RNA transcripts for repertoire sequencing. After a first-round RT-PCR with HTBI primers, a second-round multiplex PCR was run. TCRdb re-called the multiplex PCR reads through MiXCR, storing one row per CDR3 protein. The data contain some 370,000 distinct CDR3 sequences, about a sixth of them singletons. There are many counts of this clonotype. This sequence was found in an adult woman with stable Graves' hyperthyroidism. The specimen was peripheral blood.

The CDR3 DNA follows: TGTGCCAGCACCAGAGGGGAATTTCTAGCCAAAAACATTCAGTACTTC. Its translation: CASTRGEFLAKNIQYF. The chain is built from TRBV2 and TRBJ2-4; D might be TRBD1 or TRBD2, each matching 5 bases. There are 16 residues in the CDR3. Between the trimmed V and J ends, which lost 7 bases and 0 bases, there was a span of 16 bases. Germline V gene data show CDR1 as SNHLY and CDR2 as FYNNEI.